This T cell receptor beta chain was documented in a study of CD8 T cells in ankylosing spondylitis (TCRdb year 2017). Background on the whole study: T cell receptor beta repertoires were profiled in healthy donors and ankylosing spondylitis patients so that disease-linked TCR variants could be found. Peripheral blood was sampled, and synovial fluid was additionally collected from ankylosing spondylitis patients. The full study cohort was made up of 25 ankylosing spondylitis patients and more than 90 healthy donors.

TCRdb lists the instrument as Illumina HiSeq 2500. Quantitative 5'-RACE with molecular barcodes was used to prepare TCR beta libraries. Turning to the authors' computational methods: A new computational method based on a probabilistic model of VDJ rearrangement was used to identify disease-linked TCR variants. TCRdb's own reprocessing of the public reads used fastp at Q25 and MiXCR and kept productive beta chains. When rows share a CDR3 protein, they turn into one entry using the most common DNA and genes. V and J calls and clone size were set by TCRdb, not the authors. The sample profile shows 250,000 to 350,000 distinct CDR3 sequences; roughly 20% of them were found once. The leading ten clones occupy roughly 7.3% of the sample. This clonotype showed up just a few times. Its cognate antigen has yet to be identified. Base quality data are lacking; no much larger clone is found one base away. The germline V gene sets CDR1 to SQVTM and CDR2 to ANQGSEA. From the cysteine up to the phenylalanine, the CDR3 has a length of 15 residues. Just CDR3 DNA is preserved here, 45 bases in frame from base 1. The V end loses 6 bases and the J end loses 0 bases, and a stretch of 16 bases separates them.

Results the study describes overall, beyond this receptor: The disease-linked clones showed a CD8+ phenotype and occurred at relatively low frequencies in peripheral blood. A TCR beta motif made up of 7 to 9 highly homologous amino acid variants appeared to be characteristic of blood from ankylosing spondylitis patients. Significant enrichment of the disease-linked clones was reported in matched synovial fluid samples from ankylosing spondylitis patients. Some of the motif variants had been reported before in the synovial fluid and blood of reactive arthritis patients, a finding that suggests common disease-initiation mechanisms.

The sample taken for sequencing was blood, either unsorted or a sorted T cell fraction (not recorded which). This chain joins TRBV29-1 to TRBJ2-3; the D gene is perhaps TRBD1, from 5 matching bases. The clonotype was recovered from a male donor with ankylosing spondylitis or in good health (not recorded which). The CDR3 protein is CSVQGADSSTDTQYF. The bases are TGCAGCGTCCAAGGCGCAGACAGTAGCACAGATACGCAGTATTTT.